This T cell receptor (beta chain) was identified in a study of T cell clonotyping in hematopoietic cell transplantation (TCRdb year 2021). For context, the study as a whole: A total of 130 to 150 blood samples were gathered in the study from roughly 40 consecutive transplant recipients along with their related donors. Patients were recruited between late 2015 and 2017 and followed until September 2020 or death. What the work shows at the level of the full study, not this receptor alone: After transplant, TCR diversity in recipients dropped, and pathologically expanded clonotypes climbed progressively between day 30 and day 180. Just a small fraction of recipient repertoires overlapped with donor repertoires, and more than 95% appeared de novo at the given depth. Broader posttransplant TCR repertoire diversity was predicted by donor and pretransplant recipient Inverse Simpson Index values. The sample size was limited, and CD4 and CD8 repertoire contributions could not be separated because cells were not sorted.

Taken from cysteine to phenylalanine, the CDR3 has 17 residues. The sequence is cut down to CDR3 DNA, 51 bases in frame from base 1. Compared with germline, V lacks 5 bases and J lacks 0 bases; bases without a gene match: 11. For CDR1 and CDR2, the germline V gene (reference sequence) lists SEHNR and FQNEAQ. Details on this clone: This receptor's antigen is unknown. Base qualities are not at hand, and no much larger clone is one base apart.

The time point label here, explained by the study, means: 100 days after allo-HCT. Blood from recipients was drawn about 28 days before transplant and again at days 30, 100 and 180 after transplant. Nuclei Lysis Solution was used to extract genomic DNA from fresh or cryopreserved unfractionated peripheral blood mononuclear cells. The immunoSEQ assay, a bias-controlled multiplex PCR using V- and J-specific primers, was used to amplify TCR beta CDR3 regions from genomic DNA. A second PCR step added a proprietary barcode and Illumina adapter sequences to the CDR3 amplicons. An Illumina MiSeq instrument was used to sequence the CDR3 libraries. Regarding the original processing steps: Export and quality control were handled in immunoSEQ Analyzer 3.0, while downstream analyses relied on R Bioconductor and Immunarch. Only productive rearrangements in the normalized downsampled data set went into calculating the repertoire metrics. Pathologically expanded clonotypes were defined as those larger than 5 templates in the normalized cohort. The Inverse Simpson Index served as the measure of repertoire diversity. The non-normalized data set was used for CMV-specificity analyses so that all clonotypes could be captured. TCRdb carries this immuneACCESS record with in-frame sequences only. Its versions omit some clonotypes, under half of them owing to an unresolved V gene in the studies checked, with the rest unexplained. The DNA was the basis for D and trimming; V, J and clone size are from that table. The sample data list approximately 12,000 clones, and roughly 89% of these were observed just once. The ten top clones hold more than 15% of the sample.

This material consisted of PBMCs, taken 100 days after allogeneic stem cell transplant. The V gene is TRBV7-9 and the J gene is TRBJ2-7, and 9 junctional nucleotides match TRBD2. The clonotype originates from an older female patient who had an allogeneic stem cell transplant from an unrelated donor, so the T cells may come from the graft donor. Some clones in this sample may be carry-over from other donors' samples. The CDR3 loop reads CASSPLAGPLASYEQYF. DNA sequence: TGTGCCAGCAGCCCACTAGCGGGCCCATTAGCCTCCTACGAGCAGTACTTC.